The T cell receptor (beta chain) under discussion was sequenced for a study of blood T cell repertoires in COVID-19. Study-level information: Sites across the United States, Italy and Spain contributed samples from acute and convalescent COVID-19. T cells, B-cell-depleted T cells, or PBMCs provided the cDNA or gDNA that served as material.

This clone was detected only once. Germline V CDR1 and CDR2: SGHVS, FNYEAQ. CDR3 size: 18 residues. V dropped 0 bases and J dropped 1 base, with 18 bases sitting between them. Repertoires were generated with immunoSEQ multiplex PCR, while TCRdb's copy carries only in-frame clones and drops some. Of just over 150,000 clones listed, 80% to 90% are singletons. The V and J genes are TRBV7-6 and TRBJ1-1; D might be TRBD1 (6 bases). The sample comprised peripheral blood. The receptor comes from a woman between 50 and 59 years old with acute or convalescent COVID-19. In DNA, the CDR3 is TGTGCCAGCAGCTTAGCCCCCCCACAGGGCAGGTCGAACACTGAAGCTTTCTTT. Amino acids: CASSLAPPQGRSNTEAFF.